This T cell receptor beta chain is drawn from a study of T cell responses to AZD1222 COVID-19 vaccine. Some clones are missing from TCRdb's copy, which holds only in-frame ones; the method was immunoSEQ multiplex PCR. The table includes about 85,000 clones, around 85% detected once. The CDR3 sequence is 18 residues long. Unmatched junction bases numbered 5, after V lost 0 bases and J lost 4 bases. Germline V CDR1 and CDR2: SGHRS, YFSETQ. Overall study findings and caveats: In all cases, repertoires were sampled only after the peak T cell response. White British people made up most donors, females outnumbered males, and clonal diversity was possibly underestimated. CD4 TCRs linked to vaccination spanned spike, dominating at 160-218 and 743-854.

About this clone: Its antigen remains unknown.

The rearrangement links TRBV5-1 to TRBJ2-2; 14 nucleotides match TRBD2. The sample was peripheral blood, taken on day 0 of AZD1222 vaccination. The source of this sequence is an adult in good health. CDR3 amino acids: CASSLGLAGGPGTGELFF. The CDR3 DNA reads TGCGCCAGCAGCTTGGGACTAGCGGGAGGGCCGGGCACCGGGGAGCTGTTTTTT.